The entry that follows covers one T cell receptor (beta chain) sequence. The data belong to a study of T cells after yellow fever vaccination. This CDR3 has 16 residues. Trimming removed 4 bases from V and 0 bases from J; junction bases left unmatched: 6. In germline, CDR1 is LGHNA, CDR2 YSLEER. UMIs were added to TCR cDNA along with a universal primer site when it was made by 5'RACE template switching. Via MiXCR, TCRdb re-called the 5' RACE reads, giving one row per CDR3 protein. The sample includes 450,000 to 650,000 distinct CDR3 sequences, 13% of them seen just once. This rearrangement joins TRBV4-3 to TRBJ2-7; 10 bases match TRBD2. The TCR sequence derives from a young man who received the YFV17D yellow fever vaccine. The sequences come from PBMCs, collected on the day of the yellow fever booster vaccination. CDR3 nucleotides: TGCGCCAGCAGCCGGGACCTAGCGGGAGACTCCTACGAGCAGTACTTC. The encoded protein is CASSRDLAGDSYEQYF.